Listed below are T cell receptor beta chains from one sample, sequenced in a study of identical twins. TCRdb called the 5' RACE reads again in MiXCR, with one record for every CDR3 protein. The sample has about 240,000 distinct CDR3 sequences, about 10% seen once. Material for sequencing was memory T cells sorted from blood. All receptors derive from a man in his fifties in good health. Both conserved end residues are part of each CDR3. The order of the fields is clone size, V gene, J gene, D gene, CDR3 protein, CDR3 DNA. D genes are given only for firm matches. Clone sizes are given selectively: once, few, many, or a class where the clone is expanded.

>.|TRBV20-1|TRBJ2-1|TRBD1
CSATRTGVEQFF
TGCAGTGCTACCCGGACAGGAGTTGAGCAGTTCTTC
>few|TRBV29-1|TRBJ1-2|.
CSVDPQVNGYTF
TGCAGCGTTGATCCACAGGTCAATGGCTACACCTTC
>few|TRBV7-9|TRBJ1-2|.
CASSPHLGGGYGYTF
TGTGCCAGCAGCCCCCACTTGGGGGGGGGCTATGGCTACACCTTC
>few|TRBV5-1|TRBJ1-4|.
CASSLAGQSNEKLFF
TGCGCCAGCAGCTTGGCCGGACAGTCTAATGAAAAACTGTTTTTT
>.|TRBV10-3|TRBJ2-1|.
CAIRGWEGSYNEQFF
TGTGCCATCAGGGGATGGGAAGGGTCCTACAATGAGCAGTTCTTC
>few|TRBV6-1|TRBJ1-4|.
CASSRNRYGEKLFF
TGTGCCAGCAGTCGCAACCGCTACGGTGAAAAACTGTTTTTT
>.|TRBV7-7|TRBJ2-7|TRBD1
CASSLGPGQGEEQYF
TGTGCTAGCAGCTTAGGACCGGGACAGGGTGAAGAGCAGTACTTC
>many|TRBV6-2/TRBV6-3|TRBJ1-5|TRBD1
CASRLTGVQPQHF
TGTGCCAGCAGGCTGACAGGGGTTCAGCCCCAGCATTTT
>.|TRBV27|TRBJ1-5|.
CASSLYGDRNSNQPQHF
TGTGCCAGCAGCTTATACGGAGACAGAAATAGCAATCAGCCCCAGCATTTT
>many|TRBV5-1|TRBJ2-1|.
CASSADGKGGKQFF
TGCGCCAGCAGCGCTGACGGGAAGGGAGGAAAGCAGTTCTTC
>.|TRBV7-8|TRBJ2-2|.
CASKGAPNTGELFF
TGTGCCAGCAAAGGGGCTCCGAACACCGGGGAGCTGTTTTTT
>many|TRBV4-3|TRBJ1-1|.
CASSQDRAGSNTEAFF
TGCGCCAGCAGCCAAGATCGGGCCGGCTCGAACACTGAAGCTTTCTTT
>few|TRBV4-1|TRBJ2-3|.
CASSQASLNGNTQYF
TGCGCCAGCAGCCAAGCAAGCCTAAATGGAAATACGCAGTATTTT
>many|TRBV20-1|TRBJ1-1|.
CSARDRILNTEAFF
TGCAGTGCTAGAGATCGAATACTGAACACTGAAGCTTTCTTT
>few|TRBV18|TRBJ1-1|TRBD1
CASSRDGTAEAFF
TGTGCCAGCTCACGAGATGGGACAGCCGAAGCTTTCTTT
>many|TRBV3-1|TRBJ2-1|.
CASRDIYNEQFF
TGTGCCAGCAGAGACATCTACAATGAGCAGTTCTTC
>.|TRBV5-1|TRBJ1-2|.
CASSLEGDVYGYTF
TGCGCCAGCAGCCTCGAGGGGGACGTCTATGGCTACACCTTC
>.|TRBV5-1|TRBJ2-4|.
CASSTTSSLAKNIQYF
TGCGCCAGCAGCACTACATCGTCCCTAGCCAAAAACATTCAGTACTTC
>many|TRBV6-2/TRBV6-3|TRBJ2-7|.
CASSQPSTGGPTYEQYF
TGTGCCAGCAGCCAGCCCTCGACAGGAGGGCCTACCTACGAGCAGTACTTC
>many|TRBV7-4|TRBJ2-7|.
CASSSNRVSYEQYF
TGTGCCAGCAGCTCAAACAGGGTTTCCTACGAGCAGTACTTC
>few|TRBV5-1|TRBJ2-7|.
CASSPDGVAGYEQYF
TGCGCCAGCAGCCCGGACGGGGTCGCGGGGTACGAGCAGTACTTC
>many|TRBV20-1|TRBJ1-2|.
CSARLGGWVYGYTF
TGCAGTGCTAGACTTGGCGGGTGGGTCTATGGCTACACCTTC
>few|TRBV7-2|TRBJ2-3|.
CASSLQRSSTDTQYF
TGTGCCAGCAGCCTCCAGAGGTCAAGCACAGATACGCAGTATTTT
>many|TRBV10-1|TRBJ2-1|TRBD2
CASSESVLLAGKNEQFF
TGCGCCAGCAGTGAGTCGGTCCTACTAGCGGGGAAGAATGAGCAGTTCTTC
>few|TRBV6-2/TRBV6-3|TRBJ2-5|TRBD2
CASRWGGVETQYF
TGTGCCAGCAGGTGGGGAGGGGTTGAGACCCAGTACTTC
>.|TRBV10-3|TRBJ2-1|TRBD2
CAIRLGLGNNEQFF
TGTGCCATCAGACTAGGACTAGGAAACAATGAGCAGTTCTTC
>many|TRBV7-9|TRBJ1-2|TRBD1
CASSPRTGASGGYTF
TGTGCCAGCAGCCCAAGGACAGGGGCCAGTGGTGGCTACACCTTC
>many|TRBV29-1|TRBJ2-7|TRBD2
CSVDGIPGLASYEQYF
TGCAGCGTTGATGGCATCCCGGGACTAGCGTCCTACGAGCAGTACTTC
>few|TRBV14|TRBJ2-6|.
CASSQDPGLGSGANVLTF
TGTGCCAGCAGCCAAGATCCCGGGCTAGGCTCTGGGGCCAACGTCCTGACTTTC
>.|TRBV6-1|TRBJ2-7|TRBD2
CASRLAGGYEQYF
TGTGCCAGCAGGCTTGCGGGGGGATACGAGCAGTACTTC
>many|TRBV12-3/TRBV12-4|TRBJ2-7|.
CASSLRNALTSYEQYF
TGTGCCAGCAGTTTACGGAATGCCTTGACCTCCTACGAGCAGTACTTC
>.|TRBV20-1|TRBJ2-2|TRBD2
CSADSGTSVTGELFF
TGCAGTGCGGACTCCGGGACTAGCGTAACCGGGGAGCTGTTTTTT
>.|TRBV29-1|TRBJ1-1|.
CSGRTLSGTEAFF
TGCAGCGGTCGTACCTTGTCGGGCACTGAAGCTTTCTTT
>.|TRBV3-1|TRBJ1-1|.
CASSLSGKGNPEAFF
TGTGCCAGCAGCCTCTCAGGAAAGGGGAACCCTGAAGCTTTCTTT